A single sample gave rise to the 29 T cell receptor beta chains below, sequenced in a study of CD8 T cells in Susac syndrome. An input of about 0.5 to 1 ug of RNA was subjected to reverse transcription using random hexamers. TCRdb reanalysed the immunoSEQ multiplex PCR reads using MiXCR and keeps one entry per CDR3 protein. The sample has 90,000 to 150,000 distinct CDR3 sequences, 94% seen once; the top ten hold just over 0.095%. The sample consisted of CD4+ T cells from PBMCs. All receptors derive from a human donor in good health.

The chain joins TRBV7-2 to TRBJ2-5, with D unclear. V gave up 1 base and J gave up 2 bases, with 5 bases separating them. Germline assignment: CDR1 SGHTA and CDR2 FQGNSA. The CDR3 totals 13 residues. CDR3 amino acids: CASSLVKQETQYF. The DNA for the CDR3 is TGTGCCAGCAGCTTAGTGAAGCAAGAGACCCAGTACTTC.

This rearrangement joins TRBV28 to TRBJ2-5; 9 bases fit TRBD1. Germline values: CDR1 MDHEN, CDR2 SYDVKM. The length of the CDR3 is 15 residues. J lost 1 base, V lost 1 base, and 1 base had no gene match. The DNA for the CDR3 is TGTGCCAGCAGTTTATCGGGACAGGGCCAAGAGACCCAGTACTTC. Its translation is CASSLSGQGQETQYF.

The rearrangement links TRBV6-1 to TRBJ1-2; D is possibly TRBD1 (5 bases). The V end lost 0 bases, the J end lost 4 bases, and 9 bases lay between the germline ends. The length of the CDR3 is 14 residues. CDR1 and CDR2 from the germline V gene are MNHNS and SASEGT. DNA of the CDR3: TGTGCCAGCAGTGAAGCGCGGGGGGGCTATGGCTACACCTTC. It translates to CASSEARGGYGYTF.

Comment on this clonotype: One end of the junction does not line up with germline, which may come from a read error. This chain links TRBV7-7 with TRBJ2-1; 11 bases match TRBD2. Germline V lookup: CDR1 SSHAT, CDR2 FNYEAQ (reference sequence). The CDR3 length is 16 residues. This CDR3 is CASSPGLAASYNEQFF. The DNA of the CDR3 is TGTGCTAGCAGCCCGGGACTAGCGGCTTCCTACAATGAGCAGTTCTTC.

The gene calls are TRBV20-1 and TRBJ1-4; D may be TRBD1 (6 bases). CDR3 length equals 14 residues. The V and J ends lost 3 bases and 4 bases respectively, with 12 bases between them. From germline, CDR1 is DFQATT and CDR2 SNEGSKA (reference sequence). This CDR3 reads CSASSGQLNEKLFF. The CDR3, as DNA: TGCAGTGCTAGTTCGGGACAACTTAATGAAAAACTGTTTTTT.

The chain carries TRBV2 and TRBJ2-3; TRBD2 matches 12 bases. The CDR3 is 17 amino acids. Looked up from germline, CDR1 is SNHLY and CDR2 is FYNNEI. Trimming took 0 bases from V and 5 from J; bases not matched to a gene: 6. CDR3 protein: CASSEAASGRAEDTQYF. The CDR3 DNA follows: TGTGCCAGCAGTGAAGCTGCTAGCGGGAGGGCCGAAGATACGCAGTATTTT.

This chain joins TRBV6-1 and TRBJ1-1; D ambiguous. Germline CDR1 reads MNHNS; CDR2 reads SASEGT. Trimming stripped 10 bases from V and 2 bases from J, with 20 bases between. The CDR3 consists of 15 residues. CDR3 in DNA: TGTGCCACCCCCGACCCCGGACGGACCAACACTGAAGCTTTCTTT. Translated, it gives CATPDPGRTNTEAFF.

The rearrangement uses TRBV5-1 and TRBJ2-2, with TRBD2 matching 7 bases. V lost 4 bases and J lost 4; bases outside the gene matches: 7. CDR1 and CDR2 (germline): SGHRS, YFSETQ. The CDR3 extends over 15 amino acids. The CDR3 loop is CASSLGLVPTGELFF. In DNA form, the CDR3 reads TGCGCCAGCAGCCTAGGACTAGTCCCCACCGGGGAGCTGTTTTTT.

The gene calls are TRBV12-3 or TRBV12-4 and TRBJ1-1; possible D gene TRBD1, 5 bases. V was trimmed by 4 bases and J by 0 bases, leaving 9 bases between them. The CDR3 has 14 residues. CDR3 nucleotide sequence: TGTGCCAGCAGTTCGTCGACAGTGAACACTGAAGCTTTCTTT. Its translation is CASSSSTVNTEAFF.

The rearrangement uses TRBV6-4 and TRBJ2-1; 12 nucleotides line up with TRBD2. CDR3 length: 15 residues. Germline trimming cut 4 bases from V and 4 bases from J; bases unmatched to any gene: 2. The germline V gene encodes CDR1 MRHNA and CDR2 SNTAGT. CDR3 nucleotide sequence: TGTGCCAGCAGTGCCGGGACTAGCGGGTACAATGAGCAGTTCTTC. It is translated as CASSAGTSGYNEQFF.

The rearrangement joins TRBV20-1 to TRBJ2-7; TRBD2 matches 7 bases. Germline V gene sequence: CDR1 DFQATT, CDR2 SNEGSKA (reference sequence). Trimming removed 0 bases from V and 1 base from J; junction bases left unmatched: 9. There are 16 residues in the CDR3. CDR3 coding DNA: TGCAGTGCTAGAGATACCCTAGCGGCAGATTCCTACGAGCAGTACTTC. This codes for CSARDTLAADSYEQYF.

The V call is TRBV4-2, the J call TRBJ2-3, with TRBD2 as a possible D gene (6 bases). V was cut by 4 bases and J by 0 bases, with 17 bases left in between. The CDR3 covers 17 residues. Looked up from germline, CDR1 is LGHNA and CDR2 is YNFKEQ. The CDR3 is CASSRRGGIGSTDTQYF. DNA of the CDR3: TGTGCCAGCAGCCGCCGCGGCGGGATCGGGAGCACAGATACGCAGTATTTT.

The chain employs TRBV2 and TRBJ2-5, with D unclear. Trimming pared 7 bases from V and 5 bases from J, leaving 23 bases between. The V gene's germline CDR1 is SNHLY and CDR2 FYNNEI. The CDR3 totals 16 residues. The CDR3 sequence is CASTVRGGDPPETQYF. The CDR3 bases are TGTGCCAGCACAGTTAGAGGCGGAGACCCCCCTGAGACCCAGTACTTC.

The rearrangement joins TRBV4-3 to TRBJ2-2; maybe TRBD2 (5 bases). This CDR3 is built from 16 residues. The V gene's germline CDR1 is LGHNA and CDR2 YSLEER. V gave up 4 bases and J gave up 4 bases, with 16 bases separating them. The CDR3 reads CASSPAGSATTGELFF. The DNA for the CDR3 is TGCGCCAGCAGCCCGGCGGGCTCCGCCACCACCGGGGAGCTGTTTTTT.

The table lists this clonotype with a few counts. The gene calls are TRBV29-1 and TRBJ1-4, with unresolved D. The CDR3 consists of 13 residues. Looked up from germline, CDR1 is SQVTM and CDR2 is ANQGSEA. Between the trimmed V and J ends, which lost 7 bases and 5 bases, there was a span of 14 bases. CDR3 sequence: CSAVGSPNEKLFF. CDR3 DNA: TGCAGCGCTGTCGGATCACCCAATGAAAAACTGTTTTTT.

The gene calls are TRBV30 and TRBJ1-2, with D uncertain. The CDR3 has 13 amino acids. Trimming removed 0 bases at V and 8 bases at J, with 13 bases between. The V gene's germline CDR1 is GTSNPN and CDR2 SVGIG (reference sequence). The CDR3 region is CAWSVQRALGYTF. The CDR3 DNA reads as TGTGCCTGGAGTGTACAGAGGGCTCTGGGCTACACCTTC.

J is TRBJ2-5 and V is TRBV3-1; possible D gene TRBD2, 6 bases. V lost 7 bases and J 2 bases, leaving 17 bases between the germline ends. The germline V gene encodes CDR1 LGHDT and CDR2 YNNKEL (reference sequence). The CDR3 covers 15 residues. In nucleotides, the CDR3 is TGTGCCAGCACCCCCATCGGCGGGGTACAAGAGACCCAGTACTTC. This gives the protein CASTPIGGVQETQYF.

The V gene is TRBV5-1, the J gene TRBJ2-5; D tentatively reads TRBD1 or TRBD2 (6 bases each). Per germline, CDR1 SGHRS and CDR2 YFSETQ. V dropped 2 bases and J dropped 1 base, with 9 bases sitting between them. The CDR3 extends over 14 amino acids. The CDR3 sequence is CASSFGGGQETQYF. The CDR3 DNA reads TGCGCCAGCAGCTTCGGAGGGGGCCAAGAGACCCAGTACTTC.

CDR3 sequence reads: CASSLRDTEYYGYTF. The CDR3 DNA sequence: TGTGCCAGCAGCCTCAGGGACACCGAGTACTATGGCTACACCTTC. The chain carries TRBV3-1 and TRBJ1-2, with a weak D call TRBD1 (6 bases). The CDR3 is 15 amino acids. The V and J ends lost 4 bases and 3 bases respectively, with 15 bases between them. Germline CDR1 reads LGHDT; CDR2 reads YNNKEL (reference sequence).

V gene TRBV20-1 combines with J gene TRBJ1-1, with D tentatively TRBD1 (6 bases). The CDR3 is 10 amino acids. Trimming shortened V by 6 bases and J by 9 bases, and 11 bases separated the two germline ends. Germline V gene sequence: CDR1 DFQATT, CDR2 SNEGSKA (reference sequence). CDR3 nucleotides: TGCAGTGCCTCAGGGGCGAAAGCTTTCTTT. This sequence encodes CSASGAKAFF.

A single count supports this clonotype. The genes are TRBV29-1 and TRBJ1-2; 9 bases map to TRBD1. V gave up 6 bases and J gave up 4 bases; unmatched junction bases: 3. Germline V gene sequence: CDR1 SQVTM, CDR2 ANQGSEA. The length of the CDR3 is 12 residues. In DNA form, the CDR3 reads TGCAGCGTAGGGGACAGGGCCTATGGCTACACCTTC. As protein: CSVGDRAYGYTF. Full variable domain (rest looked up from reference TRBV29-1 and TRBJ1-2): SAVISQKPSRDICQRGTSLTIQCQVDSQVTMMFWYRQQPGQSLTLIATANQGSEATYESGFVIDKFPISRPNLTFSTLTVSNMSPEDSSIYLCSVGDRAYGYTFGSGTRLTVV.

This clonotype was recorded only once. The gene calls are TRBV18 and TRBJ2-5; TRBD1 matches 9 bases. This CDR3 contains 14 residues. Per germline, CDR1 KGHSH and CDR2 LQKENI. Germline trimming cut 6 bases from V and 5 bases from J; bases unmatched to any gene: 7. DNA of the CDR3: TGTGCCAGCTCTCGGGACAGGGTCGAGGAGACCCAGTACTTC. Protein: CASSRDRVEETQYF.

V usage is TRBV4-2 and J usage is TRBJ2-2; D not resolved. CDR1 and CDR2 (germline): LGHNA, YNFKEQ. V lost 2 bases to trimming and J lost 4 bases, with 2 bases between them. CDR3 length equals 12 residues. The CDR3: CASSQFTGELFF. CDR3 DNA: TGTGCCAGCAGCCAATTCACCGGGGAGCTGTTTTTT.

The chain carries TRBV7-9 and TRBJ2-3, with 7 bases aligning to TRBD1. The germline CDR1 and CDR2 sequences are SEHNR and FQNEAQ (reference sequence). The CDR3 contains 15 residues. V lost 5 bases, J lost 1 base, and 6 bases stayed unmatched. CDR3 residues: CASSQRTGRTDTQYF. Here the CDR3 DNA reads TGTGCCAGCAGCCAAAGGACAGGACGCACAGATACGCAGTATTTT.

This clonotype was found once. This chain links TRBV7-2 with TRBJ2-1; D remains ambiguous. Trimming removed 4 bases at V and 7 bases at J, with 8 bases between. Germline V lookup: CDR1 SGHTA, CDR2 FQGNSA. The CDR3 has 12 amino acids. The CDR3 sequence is CASSSDWNEQFF. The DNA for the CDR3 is TGTGCCAGCAGCTCAGACTGGAATGAGCAGTTCTTC.

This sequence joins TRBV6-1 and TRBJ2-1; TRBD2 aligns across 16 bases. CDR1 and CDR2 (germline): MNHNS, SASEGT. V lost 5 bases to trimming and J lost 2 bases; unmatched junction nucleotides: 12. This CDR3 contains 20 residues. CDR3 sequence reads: CASSPNPGLAGGPPYNEQFF. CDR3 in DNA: TGTGCCAGCAGTCCCAATCCGGGACTAGCGGGAGGGCCCCCCTACAATGAGCAGTTCTTC.

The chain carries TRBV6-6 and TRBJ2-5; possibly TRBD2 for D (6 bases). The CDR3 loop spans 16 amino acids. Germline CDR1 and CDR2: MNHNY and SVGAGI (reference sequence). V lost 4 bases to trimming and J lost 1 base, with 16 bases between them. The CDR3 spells CASSSQWAGTQETQYF. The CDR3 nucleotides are TGTGCCAGCAGTTCGCAATGGGCGGGGACCCAAGAGACCCAGTACTTC.

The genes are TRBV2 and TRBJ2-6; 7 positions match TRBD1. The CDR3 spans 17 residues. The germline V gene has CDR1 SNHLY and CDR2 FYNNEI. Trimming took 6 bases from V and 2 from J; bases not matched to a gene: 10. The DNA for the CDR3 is TGTGCCAGCAGCCCAGACAGGGCCGGGGCTGGGGCCAACGTCCTGACTTTC. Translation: CASSPDRAGAGANVLTF.

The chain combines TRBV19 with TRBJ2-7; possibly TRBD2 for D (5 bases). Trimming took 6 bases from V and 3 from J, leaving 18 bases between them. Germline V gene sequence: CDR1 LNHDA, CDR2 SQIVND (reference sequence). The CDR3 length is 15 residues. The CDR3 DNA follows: TGTGCCAGTAGGGAGGCGGCGGGTTCCATCTACGAGCAGTACTTC. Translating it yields CASREAAGSIYEQYF.